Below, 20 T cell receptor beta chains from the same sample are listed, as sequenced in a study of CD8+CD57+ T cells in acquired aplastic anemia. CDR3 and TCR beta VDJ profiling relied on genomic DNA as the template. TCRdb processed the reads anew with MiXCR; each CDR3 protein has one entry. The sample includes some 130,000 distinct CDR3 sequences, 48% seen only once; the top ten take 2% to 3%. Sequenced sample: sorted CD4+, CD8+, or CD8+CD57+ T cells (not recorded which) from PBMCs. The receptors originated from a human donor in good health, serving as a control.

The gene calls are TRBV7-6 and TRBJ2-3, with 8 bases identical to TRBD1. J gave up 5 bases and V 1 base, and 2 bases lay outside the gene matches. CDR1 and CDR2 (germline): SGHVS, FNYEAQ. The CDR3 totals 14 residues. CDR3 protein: CASSLGTGLDTQYF. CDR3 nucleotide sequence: TGTGCCAGCAGCTTAGGGACAGGGTTAGATACGCAGTATTTT.

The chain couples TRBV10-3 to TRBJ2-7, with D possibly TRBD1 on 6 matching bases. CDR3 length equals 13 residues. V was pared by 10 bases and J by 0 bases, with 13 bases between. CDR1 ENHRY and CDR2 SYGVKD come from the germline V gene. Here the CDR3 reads CATRDTRSYEQYF. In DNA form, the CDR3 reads TGTGCCACCCGGGACACACGCTCCTACGAGCAGTACTTC.

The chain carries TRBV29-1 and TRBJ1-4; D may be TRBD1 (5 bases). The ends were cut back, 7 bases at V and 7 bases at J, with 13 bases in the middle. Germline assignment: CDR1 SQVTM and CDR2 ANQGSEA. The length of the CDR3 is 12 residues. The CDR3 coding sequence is TGCAGCGCCCAGGGTCAGACTGAAAAACTGTTTTTT. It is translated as CSAQGQTEKLFF.

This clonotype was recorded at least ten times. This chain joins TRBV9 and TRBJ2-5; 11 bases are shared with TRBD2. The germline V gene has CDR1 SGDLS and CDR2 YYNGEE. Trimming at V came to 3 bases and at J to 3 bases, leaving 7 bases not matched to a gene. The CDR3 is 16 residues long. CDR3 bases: TGTGCCAGCAGCGCCACCGGGACTAGCGGCGAAGAGACCCAGTACTTC. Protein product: CASSATGTSGEETQYF.

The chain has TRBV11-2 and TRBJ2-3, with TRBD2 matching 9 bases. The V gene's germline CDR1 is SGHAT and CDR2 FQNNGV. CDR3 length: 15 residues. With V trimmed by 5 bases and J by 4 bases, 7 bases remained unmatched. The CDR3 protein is CASSPRASGADTQYF. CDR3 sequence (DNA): TGTGCCAGCAGCCCTCGTGCTAGCGGGGCAGATACGCAGTATTTT.

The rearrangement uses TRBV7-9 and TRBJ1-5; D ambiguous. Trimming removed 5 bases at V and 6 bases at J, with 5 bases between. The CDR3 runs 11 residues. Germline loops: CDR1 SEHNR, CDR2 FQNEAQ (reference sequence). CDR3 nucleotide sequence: TGTGCCAGCAGCGCTGGTCAGCCCCAGCATTTT. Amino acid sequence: CASSAGQPQHF.

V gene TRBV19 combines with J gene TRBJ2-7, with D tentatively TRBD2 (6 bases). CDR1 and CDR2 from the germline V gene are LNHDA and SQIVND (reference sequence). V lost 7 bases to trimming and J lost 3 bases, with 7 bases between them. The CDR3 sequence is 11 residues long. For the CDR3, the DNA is TGTGCCAGTACCGGGGGCTACGAGCAGTACTTC. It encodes CASTGGYEQYF. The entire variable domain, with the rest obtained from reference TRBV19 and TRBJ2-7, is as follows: DGGITQSPKYLFRKEGQNVTLSCEQNLNHDAMYWYRQDPGQGLRLIYYSQIVNDFQKGDIAEGYSVSREKKESFPLTVTSAQKNPTAFYLCASTGGYEQYFGPGTRLTVT.

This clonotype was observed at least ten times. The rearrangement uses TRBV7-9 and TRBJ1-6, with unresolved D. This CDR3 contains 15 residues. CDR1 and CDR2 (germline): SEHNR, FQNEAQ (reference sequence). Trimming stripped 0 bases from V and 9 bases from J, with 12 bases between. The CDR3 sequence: CASSLATPTVSPLHF. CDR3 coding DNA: TGTGCCAGCAGCTTAGCTACTCCGACCGTTTCACCCCTCCACTTT.

The DNA of the CDR3 is TGTGCCAGCAGCTTAACAGGGTTAAACGAGACCCAGTACTTC. Its translation is CASSLTGLNETQYF. V usage is TRBV7-9 and J usage is TRBJ2-5, with D possibly being TRBD1 (6 bases). This CDR3 spans 14 amino acids. V was trimmed by 2 bases and J by 5 bases, leaving 12 bases between them. Looked up from germline, CDR1 is SEHNR and CDR2 is FQNEAQ (reference sequence).

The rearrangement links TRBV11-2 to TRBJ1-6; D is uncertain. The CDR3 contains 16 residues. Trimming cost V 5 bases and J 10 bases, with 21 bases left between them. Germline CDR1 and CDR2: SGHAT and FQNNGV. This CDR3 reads CASSPLVEGGRSPLHF. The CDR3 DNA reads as TGTGCCAGCAGCCCCTTGGTAGAGGGAGGGAGGTCACCCCTCCACTTT.

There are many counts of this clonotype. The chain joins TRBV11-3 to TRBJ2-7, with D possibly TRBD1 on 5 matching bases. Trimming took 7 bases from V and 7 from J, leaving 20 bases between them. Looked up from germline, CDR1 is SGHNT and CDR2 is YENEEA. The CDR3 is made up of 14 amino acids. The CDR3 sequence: CASNPSQGIGEQYF. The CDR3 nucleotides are TGTGCCAGCAACCCGAGCCAGGGAATTGGAGAGCAGTACTTC. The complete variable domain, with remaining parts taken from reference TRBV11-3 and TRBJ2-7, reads EAGVVQSPRYKIIEKKQPVAFWCNPISGHNTLYWYLQNLGQGPELLIRYENEEAVDDSQLPKDRFSAERLKGVDSTLKIQPAELGDSAVYLCASNPSQGIGEQYFGPGTRLTVT.

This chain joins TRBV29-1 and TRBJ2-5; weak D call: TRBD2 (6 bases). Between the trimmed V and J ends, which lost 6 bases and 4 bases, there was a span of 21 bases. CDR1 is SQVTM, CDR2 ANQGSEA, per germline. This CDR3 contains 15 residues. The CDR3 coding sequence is TGCAGCGTCCGGAGGGTAGGGGCTACAAGAGAGACCCAGTACTTC. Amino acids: CSVRRVGATRETQYF.

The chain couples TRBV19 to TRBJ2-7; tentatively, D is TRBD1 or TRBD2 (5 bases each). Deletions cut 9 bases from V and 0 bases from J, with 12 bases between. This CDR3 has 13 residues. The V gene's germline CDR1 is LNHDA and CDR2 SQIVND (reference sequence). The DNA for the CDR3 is TGTGCCAGACTACAGGACTTCTCCTACGAGCAGTACGTC. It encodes CARLQDFSYEQYV.

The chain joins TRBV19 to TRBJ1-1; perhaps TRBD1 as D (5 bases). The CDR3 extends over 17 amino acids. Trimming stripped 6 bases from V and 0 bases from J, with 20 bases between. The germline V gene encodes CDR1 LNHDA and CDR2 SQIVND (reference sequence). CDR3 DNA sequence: TGTGCCAGTAGGACTAAGGGGAGGGGTACCATGAACACTGAAGCTTTCTTT. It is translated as CASRTKGRGTMNTEAFF.

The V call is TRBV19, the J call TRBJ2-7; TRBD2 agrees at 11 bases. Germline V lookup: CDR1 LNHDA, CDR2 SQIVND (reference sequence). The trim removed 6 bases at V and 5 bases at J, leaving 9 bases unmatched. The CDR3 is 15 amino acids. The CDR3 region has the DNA TGTGCCAGTAGGGAGATAGCGGGGGGGCCCAACGAGCAGTACTTC. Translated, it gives CASREIAGGPNEQYF. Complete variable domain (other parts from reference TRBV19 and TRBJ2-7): DGGITQSPKYLFRKEGQNVTLSCEQNLNHDAMYWYRQDPGQGLRLIYYSQIVNDFQKGDIAEGYSVSREKKESFPLTVTSAQKNPTAFYLCASREIAGGPNEQYFGPGTRLTVT.

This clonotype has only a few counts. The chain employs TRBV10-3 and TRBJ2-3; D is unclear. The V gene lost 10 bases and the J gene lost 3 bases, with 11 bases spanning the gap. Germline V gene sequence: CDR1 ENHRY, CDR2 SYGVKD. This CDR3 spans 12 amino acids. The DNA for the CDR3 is TGTGCCACAAGGGTTGGGACAGATACGCAGTATTTT. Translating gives CATRVGTDTQYF.

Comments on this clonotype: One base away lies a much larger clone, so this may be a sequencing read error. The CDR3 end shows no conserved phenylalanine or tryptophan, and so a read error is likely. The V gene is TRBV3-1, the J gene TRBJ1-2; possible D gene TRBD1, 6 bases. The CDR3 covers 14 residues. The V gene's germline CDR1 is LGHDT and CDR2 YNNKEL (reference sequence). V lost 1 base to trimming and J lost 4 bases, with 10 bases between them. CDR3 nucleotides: TGTGCCAGCAGCCAAGTTGGGGGCAGCTATGGCTACACCCTC. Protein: CASSQVGGSYGYTL.

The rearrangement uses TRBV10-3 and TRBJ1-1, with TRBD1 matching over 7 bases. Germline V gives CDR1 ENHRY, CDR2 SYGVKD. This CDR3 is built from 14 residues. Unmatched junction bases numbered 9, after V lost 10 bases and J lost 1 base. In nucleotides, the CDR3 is TGTGCCACGTCTCCCCGGGACAGGAACACTGAAGCTTTCTTT. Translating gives CATSPRDRNTEAFF.

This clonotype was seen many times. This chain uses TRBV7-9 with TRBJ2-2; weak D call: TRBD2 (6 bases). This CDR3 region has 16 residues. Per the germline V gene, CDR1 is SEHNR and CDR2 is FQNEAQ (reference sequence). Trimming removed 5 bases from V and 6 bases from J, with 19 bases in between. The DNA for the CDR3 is TGTGCCAGCAGCCCCGGCGGAGGGGAGGTTGCCGGGGAGCTGTTTTTT. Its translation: CASSPGGGEVAGELFF. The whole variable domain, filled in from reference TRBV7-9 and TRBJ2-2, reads DTGVSQNPRHKITKRGQNVTFRCDPISEHNRLYWYRQTLGQGPEFLTYFQNEAQLEKSRLLSDRFSAERPKGSFSTLEIQRTEQGDSAMYLCASSPGGGEVAGELFFGEGSRLTVL.

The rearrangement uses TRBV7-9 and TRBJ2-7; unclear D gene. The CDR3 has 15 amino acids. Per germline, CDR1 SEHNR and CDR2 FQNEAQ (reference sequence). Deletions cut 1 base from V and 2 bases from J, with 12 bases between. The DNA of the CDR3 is TGTGCCAGCAGCTTAGAGGAGCCCTCAACCTACGAGCAGTACTTC. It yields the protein CASSLEEPSTYEQYF.